This T cell receptor beta chain was sequenced during a study of blood T cell repertoires in COVID-19. Study in general: The origin of the acute and convalescent COVID-19 samples was the United States, Italy and Spain. T cells, B-cell-depleted T cells, or PBMCs provided the cDNA or gDNA that served as material.

Sequencing used immunoSEQ multiplex PCR; TCRdb keeps in-frame clones, though not all of them. The table has tens of thousands of clones, 88% seen once. Unmatched junction bases numbered 24, after V lost 8 bases and J lost 3 bases. CDR1 and CDR2 (germline): SGHVT, SQSDAQ. The CDR3 length is 20 residues. The sample was peripheral blood. The source is a man aged 50-59 years with active COVID-19. The genes are TRBV7-4 and TRBJ1-5; 8 bases align to TRBD1. CDR3 DNA: TGTGCCAGCTACAAAACACGACAGGGGTGCCCGGGGGCGGTCAATCAGCCCCAGCATTTT. Translation gives CASYKTRQGCPGAVNQPQHF.